This entry describes one T cell receptor (beta chain). Its antigen is currently unknown. This record comes from a study of graft-versus-host responses after intestinal transplantation. Study context: Each transplant was multivisceral, liver-intestinal, or isolated intestinal.

Overall study findings and caveats: Elevated graft-versus-host to host-versus-graft clonal ratios in allografts were recorded for patients with graft-donor T cell macrochimerism.

This table comes from immunoSEQ multiplex PCR, and its TCRdb copy is limited to in-frame clones, with some not included. The data show some 93,000 clones, 75% to 95% seen once. In germline, CDR1 is GTSNPN, CDR2 SVGIG (reference sequence). The V end lost 4 bases, the J end lost 3 bases, and 15 bases lay between the germline ends. The CDR3 loop spans 14 amino acids. The V call is TRBV30, the J call TRBJ1-2; the D gene is possibly TRBD1 (5 bases). This specimen consisted of unstimulated CD8+ T cells sorted from spleen or lymph node cells, obtained before intestinal transplant. The receptor was derived from a human donor who received an intestinal transplant. The chain's CDR3 is CAWTGGQGYYGYTF. As DNA, the CDR3 is TGTGCCTGGACCGGTGGGCAGGGCTACTATGGCTACACCTTC.